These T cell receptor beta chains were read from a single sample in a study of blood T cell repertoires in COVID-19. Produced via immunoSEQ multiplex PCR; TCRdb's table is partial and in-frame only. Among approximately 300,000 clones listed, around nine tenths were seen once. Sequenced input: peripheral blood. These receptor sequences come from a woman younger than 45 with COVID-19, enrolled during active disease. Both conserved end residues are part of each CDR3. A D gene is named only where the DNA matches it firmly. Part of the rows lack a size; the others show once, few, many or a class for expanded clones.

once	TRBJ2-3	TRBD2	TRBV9	CASSPGWRGGTLDTQYF	TGTGCCAGCAGCCCCGGGTGGCGGGGGGGAACTTTAGATACGCAGTATTTT
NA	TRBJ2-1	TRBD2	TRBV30	CALTGTRLRNEQFF	TGTGCCTTGACCGGGACTAGACTTCGCAATGAGCAGTTCTTC
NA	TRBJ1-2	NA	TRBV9	CASSVASTGPGYTF	TGTGCCAGCAGCGTAGCTTCAACAGGGCCAGGCTACACCTTC
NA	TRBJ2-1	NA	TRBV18	CASAGPEQFF	TGTGCCAGTGCGGGGCCGGAGCAGTTCTTC
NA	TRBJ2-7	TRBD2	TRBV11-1	CASSSGTSGGYEQYF	TGTGCCAGCAGCTCGGGGACTAGCGGGGGATACGAGCAGTACTTC
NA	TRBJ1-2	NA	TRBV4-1	CASSQPRDTWSGGGYTF	TGCGCCAGCAGCCAACCTCGGGACACCTGGTCTGGGGGAGGCTACACCTTC
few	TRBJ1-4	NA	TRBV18	CASSQGVGEKLFF	TGTGCCAGCTCACAAGGGGTTGGCGAAAAACTGTTTTTT
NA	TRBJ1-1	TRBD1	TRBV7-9	CASSQGDWTEAFF	TGTGCCAGCAGCCAGGGGGATTGGACTGAAGCTTTCTTT
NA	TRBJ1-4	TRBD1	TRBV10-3	CATGTGEEKLFF	TGTGCCACCGGGACAGGGGAAGAAAAACTGTTTTTT
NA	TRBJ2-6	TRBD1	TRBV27	CASAADRAGANVLTF	TGTGCCAGCGCGGCCGACAGGGCTGGGGCCAACGTCCTGACTTTC
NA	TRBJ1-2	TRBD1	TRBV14	CASRDRVFAGYTF	TGTGCCAGCAGGGACAGGGTCTTTGCTGGCTACACCTTC
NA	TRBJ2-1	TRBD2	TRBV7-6	CASSSPRLAGDNEQFF	TGTGCCAGCAGCTCGCCTAGACTAGCGGGGGACAATGAGCAGTTCTTC
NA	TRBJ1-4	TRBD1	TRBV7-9	CASSSVESGQHKLFF	TGTGCCAGCAGCTCCGTAGAGTCGGGACAGCATAAACTGTTTTTT
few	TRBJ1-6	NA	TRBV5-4	CASSLRQGNSPLHF	TGTGCCAGCAGCTTGAGGCAGGGTAATTCACCCCTCCACTTT
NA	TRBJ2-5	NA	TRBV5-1	CASSPLPGVQETQYF	TGCGCCAGCAGCCCTCTCCCAGGGGTACAAGAGACCCAGTACTTC
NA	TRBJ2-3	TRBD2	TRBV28	CASSPPGLAPDTQYF	TGTGCCAGCAGTCCGCCGGGACTAGCGCCAGATACGCAGTATTTT
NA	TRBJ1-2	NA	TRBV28	CASSVIGRRNLTKGYTF	TGTGCCAGCAGTGTGATAGGGAGGCGCAACCTTACTAAGGGCTACACCTTC
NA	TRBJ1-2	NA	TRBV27	CASSLTGYGNYGYTF	TGTGCCAGCAGTTTAACCGGGTACGGGAACTATGGCTACACCTTC
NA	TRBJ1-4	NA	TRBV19	CASREKGREKLFF	TGTGCCAGTAGGGAAAAGGGGCGGGAAAAACTGTTTTTT
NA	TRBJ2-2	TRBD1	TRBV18	CASSPRAVGGFTGELFF	TGTGCCAGCTCACCACGGGCCGTAGGGGGCTTTACCGGGGAGCTGTTTTTT
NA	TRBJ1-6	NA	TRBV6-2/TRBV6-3	CASSYSSNGQSPLHF	TGTGCCAGCAGTTACTCGAGTAATGGGCAGTCACCCCTCCACTTT
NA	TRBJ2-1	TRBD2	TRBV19	CASSTRLAGGYRWNEQFF	TGTGCCAGTAGTACCCGACTAGCGGGGGGATACCGTTGGAATGAGCAGTTCTTC
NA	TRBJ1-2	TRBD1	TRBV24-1	CATSDRGTDYGYTF	TGTGCCACCAGTGATAGGGGGACAGACTATGGCTACACCTTC
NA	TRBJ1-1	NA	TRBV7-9	CASSFSLNTEAFF	TGTGCCAGCAGCTTCTCCTTGAACACTGAAGCTTTCTTT
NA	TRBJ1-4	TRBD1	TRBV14	CASSPGQGLPSPHEKLFF	TGTGCCAGCAGCCCGGGACAGGGACTGCCCTCCCCTCATGAAAAACTGTTTTTT
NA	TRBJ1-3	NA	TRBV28	CASKSGGSGGNTIYF	TGTGCCAGCAAAAGCGGAGGTTCGGGTGGAAACACCATATATTTT
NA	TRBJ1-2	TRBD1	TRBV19	CASSMGTDLYGYTF	TGTGCCAGTAGTATGGGGACAGACCTATATGGCTACACCTTC